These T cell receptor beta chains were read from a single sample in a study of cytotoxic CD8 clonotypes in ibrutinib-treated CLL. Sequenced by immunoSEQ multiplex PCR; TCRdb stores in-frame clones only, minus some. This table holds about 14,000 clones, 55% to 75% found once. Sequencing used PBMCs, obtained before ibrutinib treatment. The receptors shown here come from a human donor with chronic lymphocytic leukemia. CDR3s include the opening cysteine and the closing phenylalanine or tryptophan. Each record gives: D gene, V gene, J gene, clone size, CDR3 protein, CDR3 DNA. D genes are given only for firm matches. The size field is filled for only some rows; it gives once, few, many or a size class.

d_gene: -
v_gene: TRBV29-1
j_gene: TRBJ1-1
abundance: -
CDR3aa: CSVAAVGGNTEAFF
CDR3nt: TGCAGCGTGGCGGCAGTTGGGGGCAACACTGAAGCTTTCTTT

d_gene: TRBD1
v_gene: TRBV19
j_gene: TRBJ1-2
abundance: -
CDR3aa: CASSIVTGTVYGYTF
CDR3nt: TGTGCCAGTAGTATCGTAACCGGGACAGTATATGGCTACACCTTC

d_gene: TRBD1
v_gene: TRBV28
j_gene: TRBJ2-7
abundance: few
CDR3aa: CASSLWGGTHRGNYEQYF
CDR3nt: TGTGCCAGCAGTTTGTGGGGTGGGACCCACAGGGGGAACTACGAGCAGTACTTC

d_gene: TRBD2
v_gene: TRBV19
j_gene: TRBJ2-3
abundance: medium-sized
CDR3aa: CATSDPGGEGADTQYF
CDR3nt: TGTGCCACCAGTGACCCTGGGGGGGAAGGGGCAGATACGCAGTATTTT

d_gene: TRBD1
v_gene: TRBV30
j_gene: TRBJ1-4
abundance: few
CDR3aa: CAWKGQGEATNEKLFF
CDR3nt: TGTGCCTGGAAGGGACAGGGGGAAGCAACTAATGAAAAACTGTTTTTT

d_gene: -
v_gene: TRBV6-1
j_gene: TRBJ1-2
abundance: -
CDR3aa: CAASLEDGKGTF
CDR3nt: TGTGCCGCCAGCCTAGAGGACGGAAAGGGAACCTTC

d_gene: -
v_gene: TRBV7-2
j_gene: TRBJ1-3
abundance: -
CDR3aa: CASSPAGASSGNTIYF
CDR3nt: TGTGCCAGCAGCCCCGCAGGGGCCAGCTCTGGAAACACCATATATTTT

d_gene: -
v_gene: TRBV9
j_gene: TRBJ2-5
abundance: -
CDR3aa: CASSGPGGAWETQYF
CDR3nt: TGTGCCAGCAGCGGTCCAGGGGGGGCCTGGGAGACCCAGTACTTC

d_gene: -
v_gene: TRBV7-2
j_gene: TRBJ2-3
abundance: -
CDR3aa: CASSGRHPDTQYF
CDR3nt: TGTGCCAGCAGCGGACGGCACCCAGATACGCAGTATTTT

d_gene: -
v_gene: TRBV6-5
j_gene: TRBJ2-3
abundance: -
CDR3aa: CASSREGTDTQYF
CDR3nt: TGTGCCAGCAGCAGAGAAGGCACAGATACGCAGTATTTT

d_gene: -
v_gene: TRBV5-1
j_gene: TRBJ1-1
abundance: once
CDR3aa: CASSMVGFGTEAFF
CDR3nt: TGCGCCAGCAGCATGGTAGGATTCGGCACTGAAGCTTTCTTT

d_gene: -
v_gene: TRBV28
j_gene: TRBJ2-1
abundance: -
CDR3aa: CASSLPEPGIPEDEQFF
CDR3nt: TGTGCCAGCAGTTTACCCGAGCCCGGGATCCCCGAGGATGAGCAGTTCTTC

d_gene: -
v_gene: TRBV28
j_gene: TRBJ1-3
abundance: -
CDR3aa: CASSLRMGLSGNTIYF
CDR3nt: TGTGCCAGCAGTTTAAGGATGGGCCTCTCTGGAAACACCATATATTTT

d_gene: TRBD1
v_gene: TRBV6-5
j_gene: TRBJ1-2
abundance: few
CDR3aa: CASSYSTGTGYTF
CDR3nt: TGTGCCAGCAGTTACTCGACAGGGACGGGCTACACCTTC

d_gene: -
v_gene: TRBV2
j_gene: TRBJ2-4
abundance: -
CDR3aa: CASSTQNIQYF
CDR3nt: TGTGCCAGCAGTACCCAAAACATTCAGTACTTC

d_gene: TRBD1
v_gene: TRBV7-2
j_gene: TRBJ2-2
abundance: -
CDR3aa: CASSPRGTANTGELFF
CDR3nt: TGTGCCAGCAGCCCAAGGGGGACAGCGAACACCGGGGAGCTGTTTTTT

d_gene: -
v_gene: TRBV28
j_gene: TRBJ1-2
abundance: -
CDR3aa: CASRKALEGYTF
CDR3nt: TGTGCCAGCAGAAAGGCATTGGAGGGCTACACCTTC

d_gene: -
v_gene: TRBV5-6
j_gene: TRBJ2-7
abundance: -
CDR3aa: CASTAGDPHEQYF
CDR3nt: TGTGCCAGCACCGCCGGCGACCCCCACGAGCAGTACTTC

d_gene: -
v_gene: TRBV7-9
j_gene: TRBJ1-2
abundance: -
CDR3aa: CASRAGTDYGYTF
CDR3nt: TGTGCCTCCCGAGCCGGGACGGACTATGGCTACACCTTC

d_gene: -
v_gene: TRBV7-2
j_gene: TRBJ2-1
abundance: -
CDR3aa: CASSLAGPGGEQFF
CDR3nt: TGTGCCAGCAGCTTAGCGGGGCCCGGCGGTGAGCAGTTCTTC

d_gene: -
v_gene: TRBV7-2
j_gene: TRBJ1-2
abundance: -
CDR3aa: CASSLAPPGTPTPYGYTF
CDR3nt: TGTGCCAGCAGCTTAGCGCCCCCCGGGACACCCACCCCCTATGGCTACACCTTC

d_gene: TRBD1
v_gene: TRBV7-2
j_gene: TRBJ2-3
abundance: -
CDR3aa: CASSPRGQGSTDTQYF
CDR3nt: TGTGCCAGCAGCCCTAGGGGACAGGGGAGCACAGATACGCAGTATTTT

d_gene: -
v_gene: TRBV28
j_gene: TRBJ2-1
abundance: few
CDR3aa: CASVGVGDEQFF
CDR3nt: TGTGCCAGCGTGGGTGTCGGCGATGAGCAGTTCTTC

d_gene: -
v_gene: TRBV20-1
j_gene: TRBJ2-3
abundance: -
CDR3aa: CSGAGTDTQYF
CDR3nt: TGCAGTGGGGCAGGCACAGATACGCAGTATTTT

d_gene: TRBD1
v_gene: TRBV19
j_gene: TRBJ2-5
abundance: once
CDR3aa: CASSGTGTGYQETQYF
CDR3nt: TGTGCCAGTAGTGGAACCGGGACAGGGTACCAAGAGACCCAGTACTTC

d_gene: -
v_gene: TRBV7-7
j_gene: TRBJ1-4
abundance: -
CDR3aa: CASSPEVGEKLFF
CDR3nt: TGTGCCAGCAGCCCCGAGGTGGGTGAAAAACTGTTTTTT

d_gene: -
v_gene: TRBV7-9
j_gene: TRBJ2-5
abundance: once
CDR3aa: CASSLAGRQETQYF
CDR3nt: TGTGCCAGCAGCTTAGCAGGGCGACAAGAGACCCAGTACTTC

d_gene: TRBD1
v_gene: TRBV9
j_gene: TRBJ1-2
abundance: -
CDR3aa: CASSAGMGTGGPGGYTF
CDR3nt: TGTGCCAGCAGCGCCGGGATGGGGACAGGGGGGCCGGGAGGCTACACCTTC

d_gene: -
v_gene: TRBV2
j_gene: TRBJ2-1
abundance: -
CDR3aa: CASRTGPTSGDEQFF
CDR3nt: TGTGCCAGCAGGACGGGGCCAACCTCGGGGGATGAGCAGTTCTTC

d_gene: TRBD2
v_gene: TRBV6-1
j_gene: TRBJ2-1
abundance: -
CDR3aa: CASTQLAGAHNEQFF
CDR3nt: TGTGCCAGCACGCAACTAGCGGGGGCCCACAATGAGCAGTTCTTC